This entry describes one TCR beta chain. The antigen remains unidentified. This specimen comes from a study of blood T cells in healthy people across ages. Study details: With template switching, about one barcoded beta molecule was captured per two T cells.

Together with a sample-barcoded 5' primer, a J-beta primer mix was included in a second PCR lasting about 7 to 11 cycles. Every cDNA molecule bore a tag from a template-switch adaptor containing 12 random nucleotides. TCRdb passed the 5' RACE reads through MiXCR, listing each CDR3 protein once. The sample lists approximately 770,000 distinct CDR3 sequences, over 45% occurring once. Study results and caveats: TCR beta diversity, measured per million T cells, fell in a roughly linear way with age.

Donation came from healthy Caucasian individuals in Russia who were aged about 6 to 100. The CDR3 has 15 amino acids. V lost 3 bases, J lost 5 bases, and 5 bases stayed unmatched. CDR1 is MDHEN and CDR2 is SYDVKM in the germline V gene. The sequenced sample was blood. The clonotype originates from a man aged 25-45 years in good health. The chain joins TRBV28 to TRBJ2-1; 9 bases map to TRBD2. The CDR3 protein is CASSLVTSGHNEQFF. The CDR3 nucleotides are TGTGCCAGCAGTTTGGTAACTAGCGGGCACAATGAGCAGTTCTTC.